A selection of T cell receptor beta chains follows, all from one sample in a study of cytomegalovirus exposure and HLA in healthy donors. TCRdb's table, derived via immunoSEQ multiplex PCR, lists solely in-frame clones and lacks some. This sample has about 150,000 clones, with around three quarters found just once. Sequencing was performed on PBMCs. The receptor set was obtained from a man in his forties in good health and CMV-seropositive. Each CDR3 is given with its conserved first and last residue. A D gene is named only where the DNA matches it firmly. Clone size, where shown, is once, few, many, or a class for clones that have expanded.

clone_size	j_call	v_call	d_call	cdr3_aa	cdr3_nt
NA	TRBJ2-5	TRBV2	NA	CASSLESGLETQYF	TGTGCCAGTTCCCTCGAGAGCGGGCTAGAGACCCAGTACTTC
NA	TRBJ2-7	TRBV5-1	NA	CASSLVGGGYEQYF	TGCGCCAGCAGCTTGGTAGGGGGGGGCTACGAGCAGTACTTC
NA	TRBJ2-7	TRBV7-2	TRBD1	CASSSRTGLYEQYF	TGTGCCAGCAGCTCCCGGACAGGGCTGTACGAGCAGTACTTC
NA	TRBJ1-2	TRBV27	TRBD1	CATTPGQVIAYGYTF	TGTGCCACCACACCGGGACAGGTTATAGCCTATGGCTACACCTTC
NA	TRBJ1-2	TRBV2	NA	CASSLERGGYGYTF	TGTGCCAGCAGCCTCGAGAGGGGAGGATATGGCTACACCTTC
NA	TRBJ1-1	TRBV7-2	TRBD1	CASSIQGTGNTEAFF	TGTGCCAGCAGCATCCAAGGGACAGGGAACACTGAAGCTTTCTTT
once	TRBJ1-2	TRBV28	TRBD1	CASAARGPYGYTF	TGTGCCAGCGCCGCTAGGGGGCCCTATGGCTACACCTTC
NA	TRBJ2-1	TRBV5-5	NA	CASSHGQHSSYNEQFF	TGTGCCAGCAGCCACGGACAGCACAGCTCCTACAATGAGCAGTTCTTC
NA	TRBJ1-5	TRBV4-1	NA	CASSYGIYQPQHF	TGCGCCAGCAGCTACGGGATCTATCAGCCCCAGCATTTT
NA	TRBJ2-1	TRBV10-3	TRBD1	CAISGTGYNEQFF	TGTGCCATCAGTGGGACAGGCTACAATGAGCAGTTCTTC
NA	TRBJ2-1	TRBV5-5	TRBD2	CASSSPRGDHNEQFF	TGTGCCAGCAGCTCCCCCCGGGGGGACCACAATGAGCAGTTCTTC
once	TRBJ2-4	TRBV5-1	TRBD2	CASSSRVGREWDIQYF	TGCGCCAGCAGCTCTAGAGTTGGGAGGGAATGGGACATTCAGTACTTC
NA	TRBJ1-2	TRBV2	NA	CASSETGNYGYTF	TGTGCCAGCAGCGAGACAGGCAACTATGGCTACACCTTC
NA	TRBJ1-4	TRBV28	NA	CASSFRGRSGEKLFF	TGTGCCAGCAGTTTTCGAGGGAGGTCGGGTGAAAAACTGTTTTTT
NA	TRBJ2-1	TRBV7-3	NA	CASSPRGGAGNNEQFF	TGTGCCAGCAGCCCCCGAGGGGGGGCGGGAAACAATGAGCAGTTCTTC
NA	TRBJ1-2	TRBV7-8	TRBD1	CASSPRGRHIPTEGYTF	TGTGCCAGCAGCCCCAGGGGGCGACACATCCCAACGGAAGGCTACACCTTC
NA	TRBJ2-7	TRBV5-5	TRBD1	CASSFGTGAYEQYF	TGTGCCAGCAGCTTCGGGACAGGGGCCTACGAGCAGTACTTC
few	TRBJ2-3	TRBV4-1	TRBD2	CASSQSGSPADTQYF	TGCGCCAGCAGCCAGAGCGGGAGTCCGGCGGATACGCAGTATTTT
NA	TRBJ2-5	TRBV19	NA	CASSTGTREETQYF	TGTGCCAGTAGTACTGGGACAAGGGAAGAGACCCAGTACTTC
NA	TRBJ2-3	TRBV10-3	TRBD2	CAISEERGADTQYF	TGTGCCATCAGTGAGGAGCGGGGGGCAGATACGCAGTATTTT
NA	TRBJ2-1	TRBV7-8	TRBD2	CASSFTGTSEPNEQFF	TGTGCCAGCAGCTTCACCGGGACTAGCGAGCCGAATGAGCAGTTCTTC
NA	TRBJ2-2	TRBV11-2	NA	CASSLVPGTGELFF	TGTGCCAGCAGCTTAGTCCCAGGGACCGGGGAGCTGTTTTTT
NA	TRBJ2-1	TRBV27	TRBD1	CASVNGGQERFSEQFF	TGTGCCAGCGTAAATGGGGGACAGGAGAGGTTCAGTGAGCAGTTCTTC
NA	TRBJ1-3	TRBV2	NA	CASSVDPETFSGNTIYF	TGTGCCAGCAGTGTTGATCCAGAAACCTTCTCTGGAAACACCATATATTTT
once	TRBJ1-4	TRBV5-1	TRBD1	CASSSLRDREEKLSF	TGCGCCAGCAGCTCCCTCCGGGACAGAGAAGAAAAACTGTCTTTT
NA	TRBJ2-1	TRBV29-1	TRBD2	CSVELASEQFF	TGCAGCGTAGAACTAGCGAGCGAGCAGTTCTTC
NA	TRBJ2-3	TRBV28	NA	CASRQGNRDTQYF	TGTGCCAGCAGACAGGGTAATCGAGATACGCAGTATTTT
NA	TRBJ1-2	TRBV7-6	TRBD1	CASSARQGDYGYTF	TGTGCCAGCAGCGCCCGACAGGGAGACTATGGCTACACCTTC
NA	TRBJ1-1	TRBV9	NA	CASSPGDTYVNTEAFF	TGTGCCAGCAGCCCCGGAGATACCTATGTGAACACTGAAGCTTTCTTT
once	TRBJ1-1	TRBV5-4	TRBD1	CASSRRQGNTEAFF	TGTGCCAGCAGCCGTAGACAGGGGAACACTGAAGCTTTCTTT
NA	TRBJ2-3	TRBV4-1	TRBD2	CASSQERLAGEDTQYF	TGCGCCAGCAGCCAAGAAAGGCTAGCGGGAGAAGATACGCAGTATTTT
once	TRBJ2-4	TRBV5-6	NA	CASSLGDRSQYF	TGTGCCAGCAGCTTGGGCGACAGGTCCCAGTACTTC
once	TRBJ2-5	TRBV7-9	NA	CASSPMGGMETQYF	TGTGCCAGCAGCCCTATGGGCGGGATGGAGACCCAGTACTTC
NA	TRBJ2-7	TRBV4-2	TRBD2	CASSQGTSGRHRQSYEQYF	TGTGCCAGCAGCCAAGGGACTAGCGGGAGGCACCGCCAAAGCTACGAGCAGTACTTC
NA	TRBJ2-5	TRBV7-2	NA	CASSPTGSAETQYF	TGTGCCAGCAGCCCCACAGGGTCGGCAGAGACCCAGTACTTC
few	TRBJ1-2	TRBV7-9	TRBD1	CASSTPTGPTYGYTF	TGTGCCAGCAGCACCCCGACAGGGCCAACCTATGGCTACACCTTC
NA	TRBJ2-1	TRBV21-1	NA	CASSKRLPYNEQFF	TGTGCCAGCAGCAAGCGGTTACCCTACAATGAGCAGTTCTTC
once	TRBJ2-3	TRBV7-8	NA	CASRPRGAGTDTQYF	TGTGCCAGCAGGCCCCGGGGGGCTGGCACAGATACGCAGTATTTT
few	TRBJ2-3	TRBV6-4	NA	CASSDSAGELDTQYF	TGTGCCAGCAGTGACTCTGCCGGGGAACTGGATACGCAGTATTTT
NA	TRBJ1-2	TRBV11-1	TRBD1	CASSQGQGGYGYTF	TGTGCCAGCAGCCAGGGACAGGGCGGCTATGGCTACACCTTC
NA	TRBJ1-5	TRBV2	NA	CASSVESGNQPQHF	TGTGCCAGCAGTGTGGAGAGCGGCAATCAGCCCCAGCATTTT
NA	TRBJ2-7	TRBV27	TRBD1	CASSPGQGYEQYF	TGTGCCAGCAGTCCGGGACAGGGTTACGAGCAGTACTTC
NA	TRBJ2-5	TRBV5-4	TRBD2	CASSLGGASGMETQYF	TGTGCCAGCAGCTTAGGCGGCGCTAGCGGGATGGAGACCCAGTACTTC
NA	TRBJ2-7	TRBV4-3	TRBD2	CASSQALAGGYEQYF	TGCGCCAGCAGCCAAGCGCTAGCGGGAGGCTACGAGCAGTACTTC
NA	TRBJ2-7	TRBV11-2	NA	CASSFSLEQYF	TGTGCCAGCAGCTTTTCCCTCGAGCAGTACTTC
NA	TRBJ2-7	TRBV7-2	NA	CASSLVGSGYYEQYF	TGTGCCAGCAGCTTAGTCGGGTCGGGGTACTACGAGCAGTACTTC
NA	TRBJ2-5	TRBV4-1	NA	CASSQDSPKETQYF	TGCGCCAGCAGCCAAGACAGTCCCAAAGAGACCCAGTACTTC
NA	TRBJ1-3	TRBV7-9	NA	CASSLARGKEPGNTIYF	TGTGCCAGCAGCTTAGCGCGGGGAAAGGAACCTGGAAACACCATATATTTT
NA	TRBJ1-3	TRBV7-8	NA	CASSGDSRGNTIYF	TGTGCCAGCAGCGGTGACTCGAGAGGAAACACCATATATTTT
NA	TRBJ2-2	TRBV5-1	NA	CASETGSYGGELFF	TGCGCCAGCGAGACAGGATCTTACGGCGGGGAGCTGTTTTTT